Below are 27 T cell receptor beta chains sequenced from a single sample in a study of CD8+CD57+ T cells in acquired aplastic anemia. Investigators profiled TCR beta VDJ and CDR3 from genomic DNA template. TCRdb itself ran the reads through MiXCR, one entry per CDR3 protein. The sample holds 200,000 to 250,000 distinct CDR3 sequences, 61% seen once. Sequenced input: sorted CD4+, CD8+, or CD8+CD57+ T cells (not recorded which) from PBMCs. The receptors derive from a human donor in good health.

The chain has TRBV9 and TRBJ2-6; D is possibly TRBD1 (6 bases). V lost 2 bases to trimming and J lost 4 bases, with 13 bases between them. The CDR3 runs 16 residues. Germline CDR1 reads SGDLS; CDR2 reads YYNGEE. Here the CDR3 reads CASSVPGAGGANVLTF. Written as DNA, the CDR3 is TGTGCCAGCAGCGTTCCAGGGGCGGGCGGGGCCAACGTCCTGACTTTC. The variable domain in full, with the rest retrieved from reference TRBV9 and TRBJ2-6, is DSGVTQTPKHLITATGQRVTLRCSPRSGDLSVYWYQQSLDQGLQFLIQYYNGEERAKGNILERFSAQQFPDLHSELNLSSLELGDSALYFCASSVPGAGGANVLTFGAGSRLTVL.

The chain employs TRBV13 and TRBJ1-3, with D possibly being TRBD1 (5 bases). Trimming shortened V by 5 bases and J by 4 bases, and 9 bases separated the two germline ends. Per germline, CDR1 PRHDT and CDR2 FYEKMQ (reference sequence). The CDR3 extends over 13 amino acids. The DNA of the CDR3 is TGTGCCAGCAGCCCGGGACGGGGAAACACCATATATTTT. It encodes CASSPGRGNTIYF. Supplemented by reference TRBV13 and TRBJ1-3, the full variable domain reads AAGVIQSPRHLIKEKRETATLKCYPIPRHDTVYWYQQGPGQDPQFLISFYEKMQSDKGSIPDRFSAQQFSDYHSELNMSSLELGDSALYFCASSPGRGNTIYFGEGSWLTVV.

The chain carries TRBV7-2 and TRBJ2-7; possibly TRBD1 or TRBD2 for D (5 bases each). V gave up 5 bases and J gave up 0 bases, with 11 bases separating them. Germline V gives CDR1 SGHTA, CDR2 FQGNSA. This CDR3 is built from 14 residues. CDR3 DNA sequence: TGTGCCAGCAGCCGTGGGGGTTACTCCTACGAGCAGTACTTC. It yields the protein CASSRGGYSYEQYF.

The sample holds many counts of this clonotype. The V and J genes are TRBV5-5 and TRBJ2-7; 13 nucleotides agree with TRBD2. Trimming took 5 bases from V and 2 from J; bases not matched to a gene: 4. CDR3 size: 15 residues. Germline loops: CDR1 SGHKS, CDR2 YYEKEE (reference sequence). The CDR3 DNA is TGTGCCAGCAGGGGACTAGCGGGACTTGCCTACGAGCAGTACTTC. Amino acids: CASRGLAGLAYEQYF.

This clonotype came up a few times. The CDR3 nucleotides read TGCGCCAGCAGCTTCCCTAGGGGGCGTGCGAACACCGGGGAGCTGTTTTTT. Its translation: CASSFPRGRANTGELFF. This sequence joins TRBV5-1 and TRBJ2-2, with TRBD1 matching over 7 bases. The length of the CDR3 is 17 residues. The germline V gene has CDR1 SGHRS and CDR2 YFSETQ. The trim removed 2 bases at V and 0 bases at J, leaving 7 bases unmatched.

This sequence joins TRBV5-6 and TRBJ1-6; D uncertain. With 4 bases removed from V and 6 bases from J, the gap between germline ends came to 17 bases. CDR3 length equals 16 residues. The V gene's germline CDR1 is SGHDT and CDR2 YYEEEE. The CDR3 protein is CASSPAPTKVNSPLHF. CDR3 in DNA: TGTGCCAGCAGCCCCGCCCCGACTAAAGTTAATTCACCCCTCCACTTT.

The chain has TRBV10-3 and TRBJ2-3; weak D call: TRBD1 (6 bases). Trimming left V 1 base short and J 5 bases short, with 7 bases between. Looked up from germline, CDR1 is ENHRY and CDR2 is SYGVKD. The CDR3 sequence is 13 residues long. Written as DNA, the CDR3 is TGTGCCATCAGTGAGTTACAGGGAGATACGCAGTATTTT. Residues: CAISELQGDTQYF.

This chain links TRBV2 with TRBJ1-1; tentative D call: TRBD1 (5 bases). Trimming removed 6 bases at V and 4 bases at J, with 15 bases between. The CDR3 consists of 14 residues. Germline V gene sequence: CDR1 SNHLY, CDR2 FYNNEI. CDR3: CASSLTGEGTEAFF. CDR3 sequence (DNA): TGTGCCAGCAGCTTAACGGGGGAGGGCACTGAAGCTTTCTTT.

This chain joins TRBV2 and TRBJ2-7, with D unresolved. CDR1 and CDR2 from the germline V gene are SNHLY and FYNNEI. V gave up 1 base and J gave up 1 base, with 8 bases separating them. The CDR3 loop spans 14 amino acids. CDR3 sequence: CASSEDSASYEQYF. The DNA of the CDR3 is TGTGCCAGCAGTGAAGACAGCGCATCCTACGAGCAGTACTTC.

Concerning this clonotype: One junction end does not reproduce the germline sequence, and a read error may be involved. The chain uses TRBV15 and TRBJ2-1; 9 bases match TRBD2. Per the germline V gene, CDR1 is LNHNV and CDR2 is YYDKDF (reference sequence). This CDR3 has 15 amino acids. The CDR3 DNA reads TGTGCCACCAGCAGAGCTAGCGGGGCCTACAATGGGCAGTTCTTC. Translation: CATSRASGAYNGQFF.

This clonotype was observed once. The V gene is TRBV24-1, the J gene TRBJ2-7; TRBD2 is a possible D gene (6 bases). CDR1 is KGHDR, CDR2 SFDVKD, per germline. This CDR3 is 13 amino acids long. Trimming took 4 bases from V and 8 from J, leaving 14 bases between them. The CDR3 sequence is CATSDQHTSKQYF. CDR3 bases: TGTGCCACCAGTGACCAGCACACTAGCAAGCAGTACTTC.

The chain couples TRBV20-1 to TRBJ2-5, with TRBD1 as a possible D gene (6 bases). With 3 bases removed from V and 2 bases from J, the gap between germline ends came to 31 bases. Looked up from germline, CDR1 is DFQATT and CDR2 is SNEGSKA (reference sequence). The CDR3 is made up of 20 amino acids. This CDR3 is CSARVVRTDMADAPQETQYF. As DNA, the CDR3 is TGCAGTGCTAGGGTCGTCCGGACAGATATGGCGGACGCACCACAAGAGACCCAGTACTTC.

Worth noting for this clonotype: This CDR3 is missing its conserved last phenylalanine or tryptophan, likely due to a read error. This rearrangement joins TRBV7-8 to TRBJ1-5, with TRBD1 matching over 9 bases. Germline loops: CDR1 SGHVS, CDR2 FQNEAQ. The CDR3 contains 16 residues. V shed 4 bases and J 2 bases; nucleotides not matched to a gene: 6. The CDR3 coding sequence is TGTGCCAGCAGCTCGTTACAGGGGGCAGGCAATCAGCCCCAGCATATT. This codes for CASSSLQGAGNQPQHI.

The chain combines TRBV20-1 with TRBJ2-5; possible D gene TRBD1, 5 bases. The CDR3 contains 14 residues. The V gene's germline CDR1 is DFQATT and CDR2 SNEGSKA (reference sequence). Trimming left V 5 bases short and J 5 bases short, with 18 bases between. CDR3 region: CSASLTETQETQYF. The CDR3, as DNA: TGCAGTGCTTCGCTGACAGAAACCCAGGAGACCCAGTACTTC.

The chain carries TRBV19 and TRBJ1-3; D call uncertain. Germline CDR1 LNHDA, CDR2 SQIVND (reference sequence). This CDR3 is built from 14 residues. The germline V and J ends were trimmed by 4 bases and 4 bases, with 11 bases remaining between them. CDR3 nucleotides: TGTGCCAGTAGTAACGGTGGAGCCGGAAACACCATATATTTT. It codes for CASSNGGAGNTIYF.

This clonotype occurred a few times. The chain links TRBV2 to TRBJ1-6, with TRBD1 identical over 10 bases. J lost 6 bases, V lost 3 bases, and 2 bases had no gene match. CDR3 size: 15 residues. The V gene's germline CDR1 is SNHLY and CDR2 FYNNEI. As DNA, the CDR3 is TGTGCCAGCAGTGAGGGGGACAGGGGTAATTCACCCCTCCACTTT. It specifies CASSEGDRGNSPLHF. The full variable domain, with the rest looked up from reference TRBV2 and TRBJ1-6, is EPEVTQTPSHQVTQMGQEVILRCVPISNHLYFYWYRQILGQKVEFLVSFYNNEISEKSEIFDDQFSVERPDGSNFTLKIRSTKLEDSAMYFCASSEGDRGNSPLHFGNGTRLTVT.

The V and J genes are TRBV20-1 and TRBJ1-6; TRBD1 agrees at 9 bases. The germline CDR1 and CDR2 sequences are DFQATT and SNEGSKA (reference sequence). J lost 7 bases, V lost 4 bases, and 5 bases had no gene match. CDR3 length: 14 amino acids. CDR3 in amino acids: CSAKDGTGNSPLHF. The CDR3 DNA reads TGCAGTGCTAAAGATGGGACAGGGAATTCACCCCTCCACTTT.

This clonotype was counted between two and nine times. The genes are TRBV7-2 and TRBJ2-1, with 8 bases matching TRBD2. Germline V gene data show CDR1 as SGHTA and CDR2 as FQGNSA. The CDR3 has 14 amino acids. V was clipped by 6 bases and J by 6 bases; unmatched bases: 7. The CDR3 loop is CASRPAGGGNEQFF. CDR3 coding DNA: TGTGCCAGCAGGCCTGCGGGAGGTGGCAATGAGCAGTTCTTC.

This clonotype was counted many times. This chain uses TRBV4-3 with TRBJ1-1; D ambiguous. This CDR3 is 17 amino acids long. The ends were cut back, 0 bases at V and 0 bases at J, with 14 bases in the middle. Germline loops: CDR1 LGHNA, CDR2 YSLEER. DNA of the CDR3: TGCGCCAGCAGCCAAGATCAGGAGGGTTTCATGAACACTGAAGCTTTCTTT. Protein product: CASSQDQEGFMNTEAFF.

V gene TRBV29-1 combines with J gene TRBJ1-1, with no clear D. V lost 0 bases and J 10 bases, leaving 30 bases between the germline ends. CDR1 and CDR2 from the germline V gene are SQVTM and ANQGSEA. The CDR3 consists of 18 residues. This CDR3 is CSVEDENQTSGEHRGAFF. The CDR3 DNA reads TGCAGCGTTGAAGATGAGAACCAGACTAGCGGGGAACACCGGGGAGCTTTCTTT.

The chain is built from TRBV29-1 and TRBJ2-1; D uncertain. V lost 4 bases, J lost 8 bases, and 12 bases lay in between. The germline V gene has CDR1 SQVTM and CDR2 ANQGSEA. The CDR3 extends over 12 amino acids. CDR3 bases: TGCAGCGTTGTGAGTGGTAGCCATGAGCAGTTCTTC. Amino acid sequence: CSVVSGSHEQFF.

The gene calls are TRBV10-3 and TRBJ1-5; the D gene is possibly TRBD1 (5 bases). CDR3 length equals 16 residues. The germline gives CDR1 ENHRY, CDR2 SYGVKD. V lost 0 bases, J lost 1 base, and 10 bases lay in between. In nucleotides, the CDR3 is TGTGCCATCAGTGAGTCGGGGCCGGGCAGCAATCAGCCCCAGCATTTT. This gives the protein CAISESGPGSNQPQHF.

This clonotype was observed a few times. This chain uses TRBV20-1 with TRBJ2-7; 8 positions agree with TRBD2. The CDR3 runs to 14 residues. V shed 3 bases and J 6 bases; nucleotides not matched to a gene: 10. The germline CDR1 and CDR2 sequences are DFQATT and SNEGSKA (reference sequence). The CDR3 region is CSASYGLASGEQYF. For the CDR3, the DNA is TGCAGTGCTAGCTACGGACTAGCCTCGGGCGAGCAGTACTTC.

The chain's CDR3 is CASSDRGTQYF. CDR3 in DNA: TGTGCCAGCAGTGACCGCGGCACCCAGTACTTC. The V call is TRBV7-9, the J call TRBJ2-5, with D uncertain. V was clipped by 6 bases and J by 8 bases, with 10 bases between them. The CDR3 length is 11 residues. Germline CDR1 is SEHNR and CDR2 is FQNEAQ (reference sequence).

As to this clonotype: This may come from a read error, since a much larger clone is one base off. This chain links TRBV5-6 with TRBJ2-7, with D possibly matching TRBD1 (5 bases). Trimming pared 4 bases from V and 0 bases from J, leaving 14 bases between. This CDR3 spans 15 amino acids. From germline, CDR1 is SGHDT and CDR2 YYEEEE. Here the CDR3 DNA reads TGTGCCAGCAGCCTTCAGGACATACCCTCCTACGAGCAGTACTTC. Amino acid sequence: CASSLQDIPSYEQYF.

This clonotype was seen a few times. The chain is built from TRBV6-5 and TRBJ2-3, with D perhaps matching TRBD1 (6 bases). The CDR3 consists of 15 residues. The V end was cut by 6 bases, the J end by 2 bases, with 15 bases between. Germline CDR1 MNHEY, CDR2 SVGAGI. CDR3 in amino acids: CASSYRVTTTDTQYF. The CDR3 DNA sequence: TGTGCCAGCAGCTACAGGGTAACGACCACAGATACGCAGTATTTT.

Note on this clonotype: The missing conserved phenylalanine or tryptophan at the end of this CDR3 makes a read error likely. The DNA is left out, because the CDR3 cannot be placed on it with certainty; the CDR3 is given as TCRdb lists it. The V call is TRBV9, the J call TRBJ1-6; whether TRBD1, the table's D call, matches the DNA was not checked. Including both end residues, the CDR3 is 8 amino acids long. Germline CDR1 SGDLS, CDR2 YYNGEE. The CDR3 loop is CASSVVPG.